A single sample is the source of the 8 T cell receptor beta chains below, sequenced in a study of T cell repertoires in cytomegalovirus infection. From the reads, TCRdb called clonotypes with MiXCR, one entry per CDR3 protein. Seen here are a few hundred thousand distinct CDR3 sequences, roughly 15% observed once, and the top ten hold 12%. The sequenced material came from PBMCs. The receptors shown here come from a human donor in good health (CMV status not recorded). Some clones in this sample may be carry-over from other donors' samples.

In the case of this clonotype: A much more abundant neighbour one base away suggests this may be a read error. Without the conserved terminal phenylalanine or tryptophan, this CDR3 likely stems from a read error. The chain has TRBV6-6 and TRBJ1-1; D gene uncertain. There are 14 residues in the CDR3. Between the trimmed V and J ends, which lost 2 bases and 1 base, there was a span of 8 bases. Germline V gene lookup returns CDR1 MNHNY and CDR2 SVGAGI (reference sequence). CDR3: CASSYRGGNTEAFL. In DNA, the CDR3 is TGTGCCAGCAGTTACCGAGGAGGGAACACTGAAGCTTTCCTT.

In its sample, this clonotype was seen a few times. This chain uses TRBV24-1 with TRBJ2-2; D is possibly TRBD1 (6 bases). Germline-derived CDR1 and CDR2 are KGHDR and SFDVKD. V was cut by 11 bases and J by 7 bases, with 13 bases left in between. CDR3 length equals 12 residues. CDR3 nucleotide sequence: TGTGCCATACAGGGTAACGGCGGGGAGCTGTTTTTT. Protein sequence: CAIQGNGGELFF.

CDR3 sequence reads: CATSRDAQRNQPQHF. The CDR3 bases are TGTGCCACCAGCAGAGATGCGCAGCGGAATCAGCCCCAGCATTTT. The chain joins TRBV15 to TRBJ1-5, with D uncertain. This CDR3 is 15 amino acids long. Trimming left V 0 bases short and J 4 bases short, with 10 bases between. Germline V gene data show CDR1 as LNHNV and CDR2 as YYDKDF (reference sequence).

This clonotype was counted ten times or more. CDR3 coding DNA: TGTGCCAGCAGCTTAGACCGTGACAGGGGGCGAACTGAAGCTTTCTTT. Protein sequence: CASSLDRDRGRTEAFF. V is TRBV7-2 and J is TRBJ1-1, with 10 bases matching TRBD1. Germline CDR1 and CDR2: SGHTA and FQGNSA. V was pared by 1 base and J by 5 bases, with 7 bases of the junction left unmatched. This CDR3 region has 16 residues.

This clonotype has just a few counts. The chain recombines TRBV12-3 or TRBV12-4 with TRBJ2-1, with 8 bases that match TRBD1. This CDR3 contains 13 residues. Trimming cost V 5 bases and J 7 bases; bases outside gene matches: 4. The CDR3 spells CASSLRGPNEQFF. As DNA, the CDR3 is TGTGCCAGCAGTCTCAGGGGGCCGAATGAGCAGTTCTTC.

This clonotype was seen many times. This chain links TRBV4-1 with TRBJ1-2; 9 bases match TRBD1. Per germline, CDR1 MGHRA and CDR2 YSYEKL. The CDR3 contains 15 residues. Germline trimming cut 4 bases from V and 6 bases from J; bases unmatched to any gene: 9. CDR3 residues: CASSPNRGRSDGYTF. CDR3 nucleotides: TGCGCCAGCAGCCCCAACAGGGGGCGGTCAGATGGCTACACCTTC.

This clonotype was observed many times. The genes are TRBV10-3 and TRBJ1-4; a possible D gene is TRBD1 (5 bases). The CDR3 length is 13 residues. Deletions cut 8 bases from V and 7 bases from J, with 14 bases between. Germline CDR1 ENHRY, CDR2 SYGVKD. CDR3 residues: CAISRVQGEKLFF. CDR3 in DNA: TGTGCCATCTCAAGGGTCCAGGGTGAAAAACTGTTTTTT.

This clonotype appeared many times. The chain recombines TRBV7-3 with TRBJ2-1, with TRBD2 matching 13 bases. The junction had 2 bases not matched to a gene; V was cut back by 2 bases and J by 10 bases. Germline lookup yields CDR1 SGHTA and CDR2 FQGTGA. CDR3 length: 14 residues. The DNA of the CDR3 is TGTGCCAGCAGCTTATCGGGACTAGCGGGAGAGCAGTTCTTC. Protein: CASSLSGLAGEQFF.